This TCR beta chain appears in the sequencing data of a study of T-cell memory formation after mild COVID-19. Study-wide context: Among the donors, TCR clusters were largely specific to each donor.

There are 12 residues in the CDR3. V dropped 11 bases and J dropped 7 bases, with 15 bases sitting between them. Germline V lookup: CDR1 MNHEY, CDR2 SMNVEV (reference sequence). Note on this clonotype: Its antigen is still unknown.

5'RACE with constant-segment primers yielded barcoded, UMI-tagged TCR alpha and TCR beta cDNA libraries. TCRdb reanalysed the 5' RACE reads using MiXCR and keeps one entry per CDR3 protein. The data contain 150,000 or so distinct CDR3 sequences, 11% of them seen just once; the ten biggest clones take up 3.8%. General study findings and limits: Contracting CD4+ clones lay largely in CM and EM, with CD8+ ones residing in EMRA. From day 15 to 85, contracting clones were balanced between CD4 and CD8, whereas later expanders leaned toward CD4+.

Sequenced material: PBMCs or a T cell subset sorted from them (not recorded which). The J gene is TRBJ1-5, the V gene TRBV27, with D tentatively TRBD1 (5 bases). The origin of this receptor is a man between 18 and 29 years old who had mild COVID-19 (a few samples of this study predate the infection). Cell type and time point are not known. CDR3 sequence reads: CASRGVGQPQHF. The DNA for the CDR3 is TGTGCCTCGCGGGGGGTGGGCCAGCCCCAGCATTTT.